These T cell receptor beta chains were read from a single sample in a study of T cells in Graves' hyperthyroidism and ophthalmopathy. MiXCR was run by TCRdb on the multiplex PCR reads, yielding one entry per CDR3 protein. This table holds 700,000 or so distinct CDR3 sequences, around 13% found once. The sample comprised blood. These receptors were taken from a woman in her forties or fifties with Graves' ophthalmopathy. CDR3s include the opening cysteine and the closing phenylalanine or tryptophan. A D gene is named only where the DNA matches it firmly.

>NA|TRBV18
CASSPSHGGTDTQYF
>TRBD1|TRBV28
CASKRDRGYQETQYF
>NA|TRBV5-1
CASSLATGQAISYEQYF
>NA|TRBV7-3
CASSLFPGQETQYF
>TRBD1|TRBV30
CAWRGTGAGLSYGYTF
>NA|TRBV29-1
CSVGGLGENEQYF
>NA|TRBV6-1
CASRPTSNQPQHF
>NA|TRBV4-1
CASSQDSAANTEAFF
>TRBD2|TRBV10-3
CAISGTSGSSLLGYEQYF
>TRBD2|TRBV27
CASRTGTSWRNEQFF
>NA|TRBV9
CASSLNGDGIDTQYF
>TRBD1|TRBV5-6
CASSSTTGGNTEAFF
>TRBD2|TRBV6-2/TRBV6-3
CASRQLSGELFSGRGAPNTGELFF
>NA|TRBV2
CASSVLQGRGGELFF
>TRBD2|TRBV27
CASSLSLAGGRQETQYF
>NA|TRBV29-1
CSGANTGELFF
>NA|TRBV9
CASSVGVVSEAFF
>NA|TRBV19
CASSIRGADYGYTF
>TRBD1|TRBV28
CASRRQGVDQPQHF
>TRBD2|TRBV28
CASSSKSGRGSYNEQFF
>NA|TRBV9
CASSAEGDKETQYF
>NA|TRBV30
CAWSLSGDYGYTF
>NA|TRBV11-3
CASSTRLEDTQYF
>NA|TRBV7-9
CASSLSDIPYGYTF
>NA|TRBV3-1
CASSLNRDGDTQYF
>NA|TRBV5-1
CASSFTTGVSYEQYF
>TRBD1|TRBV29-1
CSVESLARGNIEAFF
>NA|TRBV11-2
CASSRDPSNTEAFF
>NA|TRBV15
CATSSRARNTEAFF
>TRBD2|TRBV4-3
CASSRQLAGGGTGELFF
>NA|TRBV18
CASSPRVGNYEQYF
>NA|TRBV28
CASSLLFGEQYF
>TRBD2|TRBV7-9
CASTIEGGRVSYEQYF
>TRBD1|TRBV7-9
CASSRGQGPTGELFF
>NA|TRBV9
CASSVSGLNTEAFF
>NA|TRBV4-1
CASSQVSGRDQETQYF
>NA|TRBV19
CASGRGGGNTIYF
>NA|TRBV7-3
CASSLGGFADTQYF
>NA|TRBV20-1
CSARDGSQYSNQPQHF
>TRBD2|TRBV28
CASSLWGGSIDEQFF
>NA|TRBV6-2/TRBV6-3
CASSTPGARIQYF
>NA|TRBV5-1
CASSKEMEQFF